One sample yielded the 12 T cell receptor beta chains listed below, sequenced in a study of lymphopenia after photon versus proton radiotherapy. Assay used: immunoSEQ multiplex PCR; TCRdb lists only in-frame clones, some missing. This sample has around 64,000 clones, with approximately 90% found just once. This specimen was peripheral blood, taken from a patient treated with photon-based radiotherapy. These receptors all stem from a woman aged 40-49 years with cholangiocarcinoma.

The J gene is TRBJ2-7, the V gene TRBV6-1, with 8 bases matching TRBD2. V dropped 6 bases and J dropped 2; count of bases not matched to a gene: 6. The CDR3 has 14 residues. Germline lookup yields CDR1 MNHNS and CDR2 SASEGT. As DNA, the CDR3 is TGTGCCAGCAGGTCGGGAGGGGGGGCCTACGAGCAGTACTTC. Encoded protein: CASRSGGGAYEQYF.

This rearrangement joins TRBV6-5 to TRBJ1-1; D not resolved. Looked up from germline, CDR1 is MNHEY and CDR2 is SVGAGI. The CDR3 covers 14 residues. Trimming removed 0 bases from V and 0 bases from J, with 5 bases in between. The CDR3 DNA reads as TGTGCCAGCAGTTACTCGGAAATGAACACTGAAGCTTTCTTT. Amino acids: CASSYSEMNTEAFF.

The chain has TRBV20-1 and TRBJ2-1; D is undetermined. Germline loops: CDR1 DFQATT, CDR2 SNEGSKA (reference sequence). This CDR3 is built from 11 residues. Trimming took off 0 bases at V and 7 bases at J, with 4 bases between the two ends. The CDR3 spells CSARDGNEQFF. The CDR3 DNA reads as TGCAGTGCTAGAGATGGGAATGAGCAGTTCTTC.

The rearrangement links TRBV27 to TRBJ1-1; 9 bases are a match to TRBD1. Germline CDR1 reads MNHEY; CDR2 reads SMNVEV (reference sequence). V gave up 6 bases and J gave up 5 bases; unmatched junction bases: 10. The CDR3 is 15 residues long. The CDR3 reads CASRRSTGGGTEAFF. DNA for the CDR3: TGTGCCAGCAGGCGATCGACAGGGGGTGGAACTGAAGCTTTCTTT.

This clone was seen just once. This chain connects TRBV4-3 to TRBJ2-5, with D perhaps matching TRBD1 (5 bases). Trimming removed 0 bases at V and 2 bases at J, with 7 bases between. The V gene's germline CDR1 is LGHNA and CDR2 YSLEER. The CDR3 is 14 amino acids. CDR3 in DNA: TGCGCCAGCAGCCAAGAGACAGAACAAGAGACCCAGTACTTC. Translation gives CASSQETEQETQYF.

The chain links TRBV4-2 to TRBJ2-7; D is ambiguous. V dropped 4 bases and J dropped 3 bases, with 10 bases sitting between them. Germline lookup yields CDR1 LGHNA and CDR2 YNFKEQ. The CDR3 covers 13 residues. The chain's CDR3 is CASSPGTDYEQYF. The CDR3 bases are TGTGCCAGCAGCCCCGGAACAGACTACGAGCAGTACTTC.

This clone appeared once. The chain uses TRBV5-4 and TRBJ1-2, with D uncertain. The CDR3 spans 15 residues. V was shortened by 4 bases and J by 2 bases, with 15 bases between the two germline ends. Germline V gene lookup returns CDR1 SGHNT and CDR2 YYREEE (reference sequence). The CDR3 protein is CASSKVADTNYGYTF. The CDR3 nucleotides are TGTGCCAGCAGCAAGGTCGCGGATACCAACTATGGCTACACCTTC.

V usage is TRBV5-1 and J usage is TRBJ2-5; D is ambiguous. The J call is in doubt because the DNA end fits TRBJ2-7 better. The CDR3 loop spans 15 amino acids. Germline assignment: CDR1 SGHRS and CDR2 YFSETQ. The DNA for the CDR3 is TGCGCCAGCAGCTCGGACGGTTTGAGCTCCTACGAGCAGTACTTC. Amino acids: CASSSDGLSSYEQYF.

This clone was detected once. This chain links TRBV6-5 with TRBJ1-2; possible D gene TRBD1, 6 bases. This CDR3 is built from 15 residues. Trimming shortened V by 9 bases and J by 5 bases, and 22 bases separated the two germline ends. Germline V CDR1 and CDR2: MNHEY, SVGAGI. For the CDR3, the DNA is TGTGCCAGTTGGGGCATGAGGGGGGCTGGGTATGGCTACACCTTC. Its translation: CASWGMRGAGYGYTF.

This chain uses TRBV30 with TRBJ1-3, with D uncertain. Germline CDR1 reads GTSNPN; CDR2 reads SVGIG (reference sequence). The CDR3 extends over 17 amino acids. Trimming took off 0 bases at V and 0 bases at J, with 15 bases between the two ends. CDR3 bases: TGTGCCTGGAGTGTAAGAGGGCCGCGCCTCTCTGGAAACACCATATATTTT. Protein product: CAWSVRGPRLSGNTIYF.

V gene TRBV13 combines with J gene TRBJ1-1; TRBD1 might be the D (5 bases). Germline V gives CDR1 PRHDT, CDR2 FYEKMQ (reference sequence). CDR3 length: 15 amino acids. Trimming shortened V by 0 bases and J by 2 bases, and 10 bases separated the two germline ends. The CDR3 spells CASSLGGGANTEAFF. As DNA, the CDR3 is TGTGCCAGCAGCTTAGGGGGAGGGGCTAACACTGAAGCTTTCTTT.

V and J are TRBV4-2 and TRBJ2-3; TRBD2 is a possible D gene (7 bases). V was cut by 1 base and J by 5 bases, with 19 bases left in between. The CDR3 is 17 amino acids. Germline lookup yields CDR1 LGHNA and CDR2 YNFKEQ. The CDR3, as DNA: TGTGCCAGCAGCCAAGGGGGCGGGGGCGTGCTTCGAGATACGCAGTATTTT. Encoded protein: CASSQGGGGVLRDTQYF.